Presented here are 15 T cell receptor beta chains from one specimen sequenced in a study of identical twins. Using its own MiXCR run on the 5' RACE reads, TCRdb lists one record per CDR3 protein. The sample holds approximately 220,000 distinct CDR3 sequences, around 7.6% seen once. The same data also went into a second study, on yellow fever vaccine responses in identical twins.

Sequencing was carried out using CD8+ T cells sorted from blood. Every receptor here comes from a woman aged 18-35 years in good health.

This clonotype was observed many times. The chain is built from TRBV6-1 and TRBJ2-3, with TRBD2 as a possible D gene (6 bases). Per germline, CDR1 MNHNS and CDR2 SASEGT. CDR3 length equals 14 residues. Trimming cost V 7 bases and J 0 bases, with 11 bases left between them. For the CDR3, the DNA is TGTGCCAGCACCCCAGCGGGCAGCACAGATACGCAGTATTTT. Its translation is CASTPAGSTDTQYF.

This clonotype was counted only a few times. The chain uses TRBV7-8 and TRBJ2-1; the D gene is possibly TRBD2 (6 bases). This CDR3 spans 14 amino acids. CDR1 is SGHVS, CDR2 FQNEAQ, per germline. Trimming stripped 1 base from V and 8 bases from J, with 12 bases between. CDR3 sequence (DNA): TGTGCCAGCAGCTTAGTGGGCGGGATGGATGAGCAGTTCTTC. It translates to CASSLVGGMDEQFF.

CDR3 nucleotide sequence: TGTGCCAGCAGTGCAAGACTAGTTCAGGCCTACGAGCAGTACTTC. This sequence encodes CASSARLVQAYEQYF. The chain has TRBV27 and TRBJ2-7; TRBD2 is a possible D gene (6 bases). CDR1 MNHEY and CDR2 SMNVEV come from the germline V gene (reference sequence). Between the trimmed V and J ends, which lost 5 bases and 2 bases, there was a span of 16 bases. The CDR3 has 15 amino acids.

The rearrangement uses TRBV7-7 and TRBJ2-1; D remains unclear. V was trimmed by 3 bases and J by 10 bases, leaving 13 bases between them. There are 13 residues in the CDR3. Germline CDR1 reads SSHAT; CDR2 reads FNYEAQ (reference sequence). The CDR3 is CASSFLPYQEQFF. CDR3 in DNA: TGTGCCAGCAGCTTTCTTCCCTACCAGGAGCAGTTCTTC.

This clonotype was counted ten times or more. The rearrangement uses TRBV7-2 and TRBJ2-7, with D tentatively TRBD1 (5 bases). CDR3 size: 14 residues. The V end lost 4 bases, the J end lost 0 bases, and 10 bases lay between the germline ends. Germline lookup yields CDR1 SGHTA and CDR2 FQGNSA. CDR3 in DNA: TGTGCCAGCAGCTACCTAACAGGCTCCTACGAGCAGTACTTC. It codes for CASSYLTGSYEQYF.

The chain carries TRBV29-1 and TRBJ2-1; D unclear. V shed 2 bases and J shed 0 bases, with 11 bases lying between them. Germline CDR1 and CDR2: SQVTM and ANQGSEA. This CDR3 comprises 15 residues. This CDR3 is CSVESGESSYNEQFF. CDR3 DNA: TGCAGCGTTGAAAGTGGGGAAAGCTCCTACAATGAGCAGTTCTTC.

Ten or more counts support this clonotype. The chain is built from TRBV5-1 and TRBJ1-4; D uncertain. V lost 1 base and J lost 5, with 12 bases in between. Germline CDR1 is SGHRS and CDR2 is YFSETQ. This CDR3 spans 15 amino acids. The CDR3 coding sequence is TGCGCCAGCAGCTTGACCTGGCGGTTGAATGAAAAACTGTTTTTT. Amino acids: CASSLTWRLNEKLFF.

This clonotype came up a few times. The genes are TRBV11-1 and TRBJ2-2; 11 bases match TRBD2. Trimming removed 5 bases from V and 1 base from J; junction bases left unmatched: 9. The CDR3 covers 18 residues. CDR1 and CDR2 (germline): SGHAT, FQDESV (reference sequence). The CDR3 spells CASSPDLGLAVNTGELFF. CDR3 nucleotides: TGTGCCAGCAGCCCCGACCTGGGACTAGCGGTGAACACCGGGGAGCTGTTTTTT.

The chain couples TRBV7-7 to TRBJ2-5, with D maybe TRBD1 (5 bases). The CDR3 length is 15 residues. V was clipped by 5 bases and J by 5 bases, with 18 bases between them. Germline V lookup: CDR1 SSHAT, CDR2 FNYEAQ (reference sequence). CDR3: CASSPLLGAMETQYF. The DNA of the CDR3 is TGTGCCAGCAGCCCCCTCTTAGGGGCGATGGAGACCCAGTACTTC.

This clonotype was recorded at least ten times. The genes are TRBV29-1 and TRBJ2-3; D might be TRBD1 or TRBD2, each matching 5 bases. Trimming pared 6 bases from V and 1 base from J, leaving 14 bases between. The CDR3 has 14 amino acids. Per germline, CDR1 SQVTM and CDR2 ANQGSEA. The CDR3 sequence is CSVRGEGGTDTQYF. The CDR3 DNA follows: TGCAGCGTGAGAGGGGAAGGAGGCACAGATACGCAGTATTTT.

This clonotype was seen many times. The chain is built from TRBV12-3 or TRBV12-4 and TRBJ2-1; 9 bases align to TRBD1. This CDR3 region has 16 residues. V dropped 7 bases and J dropped 4; count of bases not matched to a gene: 11. The CDR3 DNA sequence: TGTGCCAGCAAGGGATGGACAGGGGCTATTTACAATGAGCAGTTCTTC. It yields the protein CASKGWTGAIYNEQFF.

At least ten counts were recorded for this clonotype. This chain connects TRBV7-6 to TRBJ2-2; 10 bases are a match to TRBD2. Trimming at V came to 1 base and at J to 7 bases, leaving 3 bases not matched to a gene. This CDR3 region has 15 residues. The germline CDR1 and CDR2 sequences are SGHVS and FNYEAQ. The DNA for the CDR3 is TGTGCCAGCAGCTTAGTAATAGCGGGAGGCGGGGAGCTGTTTTTT. This codes for CASSLVIAGGGELFF. The complete variable domain, with remaining parts taken from reference TRBV7-6 and TRBJ2-2, reads GAGVSQSPRYKVTKRGQDVALRCDPISGHVSLYWYRQALGQGPEFLTYFNYEAQQDKSGLPNDRFSAERPEGSISTLTIQRTEQRDSAMYRCASSLVIAGGGELFFGEGSRLTVL.

The genes are TRBV7-2 and TRBJ1-1, with D maybe TRBD1 (6 bases). Between the trimmed V and J ends, which lost 5 bases and 2 bases, there was a span of 18 bases. Germline CDR1 is SGHTA and CDR2 is FQGNSA. The CDR3 sequence is 16 residues long. Written as DNA, the CDR3 is TGTGCCAGCAGCCCGAGCAGGGGATACTTTAACACTGAAGCTTTCTTT. It is translated as CASSPSRGYFNTEAFF.

This clonotype came up a few times. At one boundary the junction diverges from the germline segment, which might be a read error. The V call is TRBV4-1, the J call TRBJ2-4; possible D gene TRBD1, 6 bases. CDR3 size: 14 residues. Germline V gives CDR1 MGHRA, CDR2 YSYEKL. CDR3 DNA sequence: TGCGCCAGCAGCCAAGCTATGGGGGCAAACATGCAGTACTTC. This gives the protein CASSQAMGANMQYF.

V gene TRBV6-2 or TRBV6-3 combines with J gene TRBJ1-1, with no clear D. Trimming shortened V by 5 bases and J by 4 bases, and 8 bases separated the two germline ends. CDR1 is MNHEY and CDR2 is SVGEGT in the germline V gene. The CDR3 has 12 residues. CDR3 protein: CASSAQSTEAFF. The CDR3 coding sequence is TGTGCCAGCAGTGCACAGAGCACTGAAGCTTTCTTT.